A single T cell receptor (beta chain) is shown here with its context. No antigen is known for it. The data derive from a study of cytotoxic CD8 clonotypes in ibrutinib-treated CLL. Frozen PBMC stocks contributed roughly 2 micrograms of genomic DNA to the TCR beta libraries. Target depth was 1 in 200,000 to 1 in 1 million T cells, about 10x per clonotype. Generated by immunoSEQ multiplex PCR, the TCRdb table keeps only in-frame clones and is missing some. The data show 150,000 or so clones, around three quarters seen once. General study points: Patients showed higher baseline clonality than age-matched healthy donors, and it tracked circulating CD8+ T-cell counts.

The CDR3 totals 16 residues. CDR1 is MNHEY and CDR2 is SVGAGI in the germline V gene. Losses at the gene ends were 2 bases for V and 0 bases for J; bases not matched to a gene: 2. The sample consisted of PBMCs, taken after 12 months of ibrutinib treatment. The rearrangement links TRBV6-5 to TRBJ1-2, with 11 bases lining up with TRBD1. The TCR originated in a human donor with chronic lymphocytic leukemia. CDR3 amino acids: CASSYGTGGTNYGYTF. The CDR3 DNA sequence: TGTGCCAGCAGTTACGGGACAGGGGGAACTAACTATGGCTACACCTTC.